The next 16 T cell receptor beta chains were all read from a single sample in a study of cytomegalovirus exposure and HLA in healthy donors. TCRdb's table, derived via immunoSEQ multiplex PCR, lists solely in-frame clones and lacks some. Of tens of thousands of clones listed, 85% to 95% are singletons. Sequences were obtained from PBMCs. All receptors come from a woman under 30 in good health and CMV-seropositive.

This clone was seen once. The rearrangement links TRBV10-1 to TRBJ2-5; no reliable D call. V was shortened by 6 bases and J by 1 base, with 12 bases between the two germline ends. The CDR3 extends over 14 amino acids. Germline V lookup: CDR1 WNHNN, CDR2 SYGVQD (reference sequence). The CDR3 sequence: CASSDSYSQETQYF. As DNA, the CDR3 is TGCGCCAGCAGCGACTCGTATTCCCAAGAGACCCAGTACTTC.

The gene calls are TRBV28 and TRBJ1-5; D possibly corresponds to TRBD1 (6 bases). Germline V gene sequence: CDR1 MDHEN, CDR2 SYDVKM. With 4 bases removed from V and 0 bases from J, the gap between germline ends came to 13 bases. CDR3 length equals 16 residues. This CDR3 is CASSSGRRGSNQPQHF. DNA for the CDR3: TGTGCCAGCAGTTCAGGTCGCAGGGGTAGCAATCAGCCCCAGCATTTT.

The rearrangement uses TRBV9 and TRBJ1-2, with 8 bases identical to TRBD1. The CDR3 length is 13 residues. The junction had 10 bases not matched to a gene; V was cut back by 7 bases and J by 8 bases. The germline V gene encodes CDR1 SGDLS and CDR2 YYNGEE. CDR3 in amino acids: CASALRGRDGYTF. The CDR3 coding sequence is TGTGCCAGCGCCCTCAGGGGGCGCGACGGCTACACCTTC.

The chain links TRBV30 to TRBJ1-2, with D perhaps matching TRBD1 (6 bases). V was pared by 4 bases and J by 0 bases, with 15 bases between. Germline CDR1 is GTSNPN and CDR2 is SVGIG (reference sequence). The CDR3 runs to 15 residues. For the CDR3, the DNA is TGTGCCTGGAACTTCAGGGGATTAACTAACTATGGCTACACCTTC. It translates to CAWNFRGLTNYGYTF.

The V call is TRBV15, the J call TRBJ1-1; D might be TRBD1 (5 bases). Germline CDR1 reads LNHNV; CDR2 reads YYDKDF (reference sequence). This CDR3 comprises 14 residues. V shed 6 bases and J shed 6 bases, with 17 bases lying between them. CDR3 sequence: CATSVSGGSPEAFF. CDR3 nucleotide sequence: TGTGCCACCAGTGTATCTGGGGGGTCTCCTGAAGCTTTCTTT.

V usage is TRBV6-6 and J usage is TRBJ2-1; D not certain. The CDR3 covers 13 residues. Trimming took off 6 bases at V and 6 bases at J, with 12 bases between the two ends. Germline V gene sequence: CDR1 MNHNY, CDR2 SVGAGI (reference sequence). This CDR3 is CASSGFASNEQFF. The CDR3 region has the DNA TGTGCCAGCAGCGGGTTTGCGAGCAATGAGCAGTTCTTC.

The chain combines TRBV6-5 with TRBJ2-7; 8 bases fit TRBD1. This CDR3 region has 15 residues. Germline CDR1 reads MNHEY; CDR2 reads SVGAGI. The junction had 12 bases not matched to a gene; V was cut back by 6 bases and J by 5 bases. In DNA form, the CDR3 reads TGTGCCAGCAGCCCTGACAGGGGCGGACTTAACGAGCAGTACTTC. Residues: CASSPDRGGLNEQYF.

The chain couples TRBV27 to TRBJ1-1; D not resolved. The CDR3 totals 11 residues. Germline V gene sequence: CDR1 MNHEY, CDR2 SMNVEV (reference sequence). V lost 5 bases, J lost 7 bases, and 8 bases lay in between. The CDR3 spells CASSLGLEAFF. The CDR3 DNA sequence: TGTGCCAGCAGTCTAGGCCTTGAAGCTTTCTTT.

J is TRBJ2-4 and V is TRBV29-1; 8 nucleotides line up with TRBD1. CDR3 length: 15 residues. Per germline, CDR1 SQVTM and CDR2 ANQGSEA. Losses at the gene ends were 1 base for V and 5 bases for J; bases not matched to a gene: 7. The CDR3 DNA is TGCAGCGTTGAAGGTGGGACAGGAACACAAAACATTCAGTACTTC. This translates into CSVEGGTGTQNIQYF.

This chain joins TRBV29-1 and TRBJ1-2, with D perhaps TRBD1 (5 bases). Germline V CDR1 and CDR2: SQVTM, ANQGSEA. This CDR3 comprises 15 residues. The CDR3 here is CPPGGLIRAQWGYTF. In nucleotides, the CDR3 is TGCCCGCCCGGTGGATTGATCAGGGCCCAATGGGGCTACACCTTC.

The rearrangement links TRBV28 to TRBJ1-1; 9 positions agree with TRBD1. After removal of 3 bases from V and 4 bases from J, the junction contained 0 bases not matched to a gene. There are 13 residues in the CDR3. From germline, CDR1 is MDHEN and CDR2 SYDVKM. This CDR3 reads CASSLTGGTEAFF. The CDR3 region has the DNA TGTGCCAGCAGTTTGACAGGGGGCACTGAAGCTTTCTTT.

The chain couples TRBV19 to TRBJ2-2; TRBD2 aligns across 8 bases. The ends lost 3 bases at V and 5 bases at J; junction bases unmatched: 8. CDR3 length equals 16 residues. Germline V gives CDR1 LNHDA, CDR2 SQIVND (reference sequence). Written as DNA, the CDR3 is TGTGCCAGTAGTATCCGGGCGGGGGGCCAAACCGGGGAGCTGTTTTTT. The encoded protein is CASSIRAGGQTGELFF.

V and J are TRBV9 and TRBJ2-1; 7 bases agree with TRBD1. CDR1 is SGDLS and CDR2 is YYNGEE in the germline V gene. Trimming cost V 3 bases and J 4 bases; bases outside gene matches: 7. The CDR3 totals 15 residues. The CDR3 DNA reads TGTGCCAGCAGCGACGTAGGGGACAGATACAATGAGCAGTTCTTC. Its translation: CASSDVGDRYNEQFF.

The rearrangement links TRBV5-1 to TRBJ1-5; 8 bases agree with TRBD1. The CDR3 loop spans 14 amino acids. Germline V gene data show CDR1 as SGHRS and CDR2 as YFSETQ. V lost 4 bases and J lost 6; bases outside the gene matches: 6. The CDR3 sequence: CASSEQGGSQPQHF. CDR3 bases: TGCGCCAGCAGCGAACAGGGGGGGAGTCAGCCCCAGCATTTT.

The chain recombines TRBV5-4 with TRBJ2-1, with D possibly TRBD1 on 6 matching bases. Germline assignment: CDR1 SGHNT and CDR2 YYREEE (reference sequence). This CDR3 comprises 15 residues. V shed 0 bases and J shed 5 bases, with 12 bases lying between them. In nucleotides, the CDR3 is TGTGCCAGCAGCTTGGAACAGGGAAGGGACAATGAGCAGTTCTTC. It codes for CASSLEQGRDNEQFF. Complete variable domain (other parts from reference TRBV5-4 and TRBJ2-1): ETGVTQSPTHLIKTRGQQVTLRCSSQSGHNTVSWYQQALGQGPQFIFQYYREEENGRGNFPPRFSGLQFPNYSSELNVNALELDDSALYLCASSLEQGRDNEQFFGPGTRLTVL.

CDR3 coding DNA: TGCGCCAGCAGTCCTACTTTTACAGAGAACACTGAAGCTTTCTTT. It encodes CASSPTFTENTEAFF. The chain uses TRBV4-1 and TRBJ1-1; D unresolved. CDR3 size: 15 residues. V was trimmed by 6 bases and J by 1 base, leaving 15 bases between them. CDR1 MGHRA and CDR2 YSYEKL come from the germline V gene.